The 20 T cell receptor beta chains listed next were all sequenced from one sample in a study of cytomegalovirus exposure and HLA in healthy donors. The study ran its PCR with 60 Vbeta and 13 Jbeta primers. Sequencing was performed with immunoSEQ multiplex PCR; in TCRdb, only in-frame clones are kept and a portion is missing. The data contain under 150,000 clones, 81% of them singletons. Sample: PBMCs. All receptors come from a woman aged 25 to 39 in good health and CMV-seronegative.

This chain connects TRBV9 to TRBJ2-7; tentative D call: TRBD1 (6 bases). The CDR3 length is 15 residues. Looked up from germline, CDR1 is SGDLS and CDR2 is YYNGEE. V was shortened by 4 bases and J by 5 bases, with 19 bases between the two germline ends. CDR3 bases: TGTGCCAGCAGCCCACGAGGGCCAGGGGATCACGAGCAGTACTTC. This sequence encodes CASSPRGPGDHEQYF.

CDR3 DNA: TGTGCCAGCAGTGACGGAGGGAATCAGCCCCAGCATTTT. Translating it yields CASSDGGNQPQHF. This sequence joins TRBV6-1 and TRBJ1-5; no definite D call. CDR3 length equals 13 residues. V lost 3 bases and J 4 bases, leaving 7 bases between the germline ends. The germline gives CDR1 MNHNS, CDR2 SASEGT.

This chain joins TRBV11-1 and TRBJ2-2; the D is unclear. CDR3 length equals 11 residues. Trimming pared 2 bases from V and 8 bases from J, leaving 3 bases between. Germline CDR1 reads SGHAT; CDR2 reads FQDESV (reference sequence). In nucleotides, the CDR3 is TGTGCCAGCAGCTTATCGGGGGAGCTGTTTTTT. Protein: CASSLSGELFF. Full variable domain (rest looked up from reference TRBV11-1 and TRBJ2-2): EAEVAQSPRYKITEKSQAVAFWCDPISGHATLYWYRQILGQGPELLVQFQDESVVDDSQLPKDRFSAERLKGVDSTLKIQPAELGDSAMYLCASSLSGELFFGEGSRLTVL.

The rearrangement uses TRBV5-4 and TRBJ2-7; maybe TRBD1 (5 bases). The CDR3 is 15 amino acids. CDR1 and CDR2 (germline): SGHNT, YYREEE (reference sequence). Trimming stripped 4 bases from V and 4 bases from J, with 18 bases between. The CDR3: CASSTGQKLLYEQYF. DNA for the CDR3: TGTGCCAGCAGCACAGGCCAAAAACTCTTATACGAGCAGTACTTC.

The chain has TRBV7-6 and TRBJ2-2; 8 nucleotides match TRBD1. CDR1 is SGHVS and CDR2 is FNYEAQ in the germline V gene. V was pared by 6 bases and J by 3 bases, with 9 bases of the junction left unmatched. CDR3 length equals 16 residues. The CDR3 DNA follows: TGTGCCAGCAGGATTCTAGGACAGGGTCACACCGGGGAGCTGTTTTTT. As protein: CASRILGQGHTGELFF.

The CDR3 bases are TGTGCCAGCAGCCCGGACAGGAGGTACGAGCAGTACTTC. Residues: CASSPDRRYEQYF. V and J are TRBV5-4 and TRBJ2-7, with 7 bases lining up with TRBD1. Germline V gives CDR1 SGHNT, CDR2 YYREEE (reference sequence). This CDR3 has 13 amino acids. Trimming removed 4 bases from V and 4 bases from J; junction bases left unmatched: 5.

This rearrangement joins TRBV11-2 to TRBJ2-5; TRBD2 is a possible D gene (6 bases). V lost 2 bases and J 5 bases, leaving 9 bases between the germline ends. The germline CDR1 and CDR2 sequences are SGHAT and FQNNGV. This CDR3 has 13 residues. The CDR3 nucleotides read TGTGCCAGCAGCTTACGGGGGTTCGAGACCCAGTACTTC. It encodes CASSLRGFETQYF.

The chain uses TRBV4-3 and TRBJ2-5, with 13 bases that match TRBD2. Germline trimming cut 0 bases from V and 1 base from J; bases unmatched to any gene: 2. Per germline, CDR1 LGHNA and CDR2 YSLEER. CDR3 size: 17 residues. CDR3 region: CASSQERLAGGQETQYF. In DNA form, the CDR3 reads TGCGCCAGCAGCCAAGAAAGACTAGCGGGAGGCCAAGAGACCCAGTACTTC.

V usage is TRBV19 and J usage is TRBJ2-7; 8 bases line up with TRBD2. This CDR3 spans 16 amino acids. The V segment lost 7 bases and the J segment 3 bases; nucleotides outside the gene matches: 14. Germline V lookup: CDR1 LNHDA, CDR2 SQIVND (reference sequence). CDR3 in amino acids: CASNPGGQRGHYEQYF. The CDR3 region has the DNA TGTGCCAGTAACCCGGGGGGCCAGCGGGGGCACTACGAGCAGTACTTC.

This rearrangement joins TRBV5-1 to TRBJ2-2; D gene uncertain. The CDR3 covers 12 residues. Germline V CDR1 and CDR2: SGHRS, YFSETQ. V was cut by 5 bases and J by 8 bases, with 10 bases left in between. This CDR3 reads CASRSREGELFF. The CDR3 DNA follows: TGCGCCAGCAGGTCTAGAGAAGGGGAGCTGTTTTTT.

As to this clone: At one end, the junction sequence differs from germline, possibly due to a read error. V usage is TRBV6-4 and J usage is TRBJ1-5, with unresolved D. In germline, CDR1 is MRHNA, CDR2 SNTAGT. The CDR3 length is 15 residues. Here the CDR3 reads CASSYSDWSNQPQHF. The CDR3 DNA sequence: TGTGCCAGCAGTTACTCGGACTGGAGTAATCAGCCCCAGCATTTT.

The rearrangement uses TRBV28 and TRBJ1-3, with 7 nucleotides matching TRBD1. V was clipped by 5 bases and J by 4 bases; unmatched bases: 17. The germline V gene has CDR1 MDHEN and CDR2 SYDVKM. This CDR3 has 18 residues. In DNA form, the CDR3 reads TGTGCCAGCAGTACCCCAAAACGAACAGGGGTAGGAGGAAACACCATATATTTT. This translates into CASSTPKRTGVGGNTIYF.

This chain joins TRBV7-8 and TRBJ2-7; 8 bases align to TRBD2. Germline V gene data show CDR1 as SGHVS and CDR2 as FQNEAQ. The CDR3 loop spans 16 amino acids. J gave up 0 bases and V 5 bases, and 9 bases lay outside the gene matches. The CDR3: CASSHGGGGSSYEQYF. Written as DNA, the CDR3 is TGTGCCAGCAGCCACGGGGGGGGCGGAAGCTCCTACGAGCAGTACTTC.

The genes are TRBV2 and TRBJ2-7, with 9 bases lining up with TRBD2. This CDR3 is built from 15 residues. The germline V gene has CDR1 SNHLY and CDR2 FYNNEI. V lost 5 bases and J lost 2; bases outside the gene matches: 7. The CDR3 loop is CASSPTGLAAYEQYF. The CDR3 coding sequence is TGTGCCAGCAGTCCAACGGGACTAGCAGCCTACGAGCAGTACTTC.

This clone has more than one count but fewer than ten. The rearrangement links TRBV4-1 to TRBJ2-7; 8 positions agree with TRBD2. CDR3 length: 13 residues. V trimming: 1 base; J trimming: 4 bases; junction bases outside the gene matches: 0. Germline V gene data show CDR1 as MGHRA and CDR2 as YSYEKL. The CDR3 reads CASSQASGYEQYF. The CDR3 coding sequence is TGCGCCAGCAGCCAAGCTAGCGGGTACGAGCAGTACTTC.

V and J are TRBV19 and TRBJ1-1; tentatively, D is TRBD1 (5 bases). This CDR3 has 15 amino acids. Trimming removed 3 bases at V and 13 bases at J, with 24 bases between. CDR1 and CDR2 from the germline V gene are LNHDA and SQIVND (reference sequence). Written as DNA, the CDR3 is TGTGCCAGTAGTATGATTCCGGAGGCGTCGCGGGGCGTTTTCTTT. Protein product: CASSMIPEASRGVFF.

This clone was seen a handful of times. The V gene is TRBV20-1, the J gene TRBJ2-1; TRBD2 might be the D (6 bases). Germline CDR1 and CDR2: DFQATT and SNEGSKA (reference sequence). Deletions cut 3 bases from V and 9 bases from J, with 9 bases between. The CDR3 is 11 residues long. Here the CDR3 reads CSARGGLEQFF. The DNA for the CDR3 is TGCAGTGCTAGGGGGGGACTTGAGCAGTTCTTC.

The rearrangement links TRBV5-6 to TRBJ1-2; TRBD1 aligns across 7 bases. The germline CDR1 and CDR2 sequences are SGHDT and YYEEEE. The V and J ends lost 2 bases and 3 bases, in that order; junction bases with no gene match: 4. The CDR3 totals 14 residues. The CDR3 protein is CASSFGTAHYGYTF. CDR3 DNA: TGTGCCAGCAGCTTCGGGACAGCTCACTATGGCTACACCTTC.

This chain links TRBV4-1 with TRBJ2-7, with 8 bases that match TRBD2. Trimming took 0 bases from V and 4 from J; bases not matched to a gene: 8. CDR3 length: 16 residues. Germline assignment: CDR1 MGHRA and CDR2 YSYEKL. CDR3 bases: TGCGCCAGCAGCCAAGAAATCAGCGGGAGAGCTTACGAGCAGTACTTC. Protein: CASSQEISGRAYEQYF.

This chain connects TRBV5-6 to TRBJ2-3; no reliable D call. The CDR3 contains 12 residues. The germline CDR1 and CDR2 sequences are SGHDT and YYEEEE. Trimming removed 1 base at V and 2 bases at J, with 2 bases between. CDR3 coding DNA: TGTGCCAGCAGCTTGCTCACAGATACGCAGTATTTT. Translated: CASSLLTDTQYF.